The rows below give T cell receptor beta chains drawn from one sample of a study of T cells in localized non-small cell lung cancer. Profiling relied on immunoSEQ multiplex PCR, and the TCRdb table lists in-frame clones only, not all of them. The sample consists of 10,000 to 15,000 clones, approximately 80% of them appearing once. Sequences were derived from peripheral blood, sampled before any cancer treatment. All receptors come from a male donor aged 60 or over with stage I squamous cell lung carcinoma. Both conserved end residues are part of each CDR3. The D gene is left open where the match is weak. Expanded clones are given a class, and other clones once, few, many or no size at all.

d_gene	v_gene	j_gene	abundance	CDR3aa	CDR3nt
TRBD2	TRBV19	TRBJ2-7	NA	CASIGTIPYEQYF	TGTGCCAGTATCGGGACTATCCCCTACGAGCAGTACTTC
NA	TRBV2	TRBJ1-5	NA	CASSERGYSNQPQHF	TGTGCCAGCAGTGAACGTGGGTATAGCAATCAGCCCCAGCATTTT
NA	TRBV15	TRBJ1-1	NA	CATSRDRRPINTEAFF	TGTGCCACCAGCAGAGATCGACGACCAATTAACACTGAAGCTTTCTTT
NA	TRBV7-9	TRBJ2-2	NA	CASSFFAGELFF	TGTGCCAGCAGTTTTTTCGCCGGGGAGCTGTTTTTT
TRBD1	TRBV11-2	TRBJ2-1	NA	CASSFGIRGYNEQFF	TGTGCCAGCAGCTTCGGAATCAGGGGGTACAATGAGCAGTTCTTC
NA	TRBV18	TRBJ2-2	NA	CASSPQRSDGELFF	TGTGCCAGCTCACCACAAAGGTCGGACGGGGAGCTGTTTTTT
NA	TRBV19	TRBJ2-7	NA	CASSHDTGEQYF	TGTGCCAGTAGTCACGACACGGGCGAGCAGTACTTC
NA	TRBV7-9	TRBJ2-1	NA	CASSLPIAYNEQFF	TGTGCCAGCAGCTTACCGATAGCGTACAATGAGCAGTTCTTC
NA	TRBV5-5	TRBJ2-1	NA	CASSPSPSNEQFF	TGTGCCAGCAGCCCAAGCCCATCCAATGAGCAGTTCTTC
NA	TRBV7-7	TRBJ2-2	NA	CASSSQGIGELFF	TGTGCCAGCAGCTCTCAGGGTATCGGGGAGCTGTTTTTT
TRBD2	TRBV19	TRBJ2-1	few	CASSMSGRYNEQFF	TGTGCCAGTAGTATGAGCGGGAGATACAATGAGCAGTTCTTC
TRBD1	TRBV5-1	TRBJ2-3	few	CASSLWTGTDTQYF	TGCGCCAGCAGTCTTTGGACAGGGACAGATACGCAGTATTTT
NA	TRBV6-6	TRBJ2-6	NA	CASRAGANVLTF	TGTGCCAGCAGGGCCGGGGCCAACGTCCTGACTTTC
NA	TRBV18	TRBJ1-1	once	CASSSKTTEAFF	TGTGCCAGCTCATCAAAAACCACTGAAGCTTTCTTT
TRBD1	TRBV7-9	TRBJ1-1	once	CASRKRGPNTEAFF	TGTGCCAGCAGAAAAAGGGGGCCGAACACTGAAGCTTTCTTT
TRBD1	TRBV29-1	TRBJ2-5	NA	CSARTGYQETQYF	TGCAGCGCCCGGACAGGTTACCAAGAGACCCAGTACTTC
NA	TRBV2	TRBJ1-2	NA	CASRVDRGVAYGYTF	TGTGCCAGCAGAGTCGACAGAGGAGTAGCCTATGGCTACACCTTC
TRBD1	TRBV25-1	TRBJ1-5	NA	CASSESRTGDQPQHF	TGTGCCAGCAGTGAATCTCGGACAGGGGATCAGCCCCAGCATTTT
NA	TRBV2	TRBJ1-4	once	CASSTGTVFEKLFF	TGTGCCAGCAGTACAGGAACGGTATTTGAAAAACTGTTTTTT
NA	TRBV6-1	TRBJ2-7	NA	CASSVLREQYF	TGTGCCAGCAGTGTACTCCGCGAGCAGTACTTC
TRBD2	TRBV5-5	TRBJ2-7	once	CASSLWGGLAGYEQYF	TGTGCCAGCAGCTTGTGGGGGGGACTAGCGGGCTACGAGCAGTACTTC
NA	TRBV30	TRBJ1-2	NA	CAWDRTAGYTF	TGTGCCTGGGACAGGACGGCCGGCTACACCTTC
TRBD2	TRBV13	TRBJ2-7	NA	CASSPAGTSGRFDEQYF	TGTGCCAGCAGCCCAGCCGGGACTAGCGGGAGGTTCGACGAGCAGTACTTC
TRBD1	TRBV2	TRBJ1-4	few	CASRAPGQFNEKLFF	TGTGCCAGCAGAGCCCCGGGACAGTTTAATGAAAAACTGTTTTTT
NA	TRBV19	TRBJ2-7	NA	CASSKDRSYEQYF	TGTGCCAGTAGCAAGGACAGATCCTACGAGCAGTACTTC
NA	TRBV11-2	TRBJ1-4	NA	CASSHWGDGNEKLFF	TGTGCCAGCAGCCACTGGGGGGACGGTAATGAAAAACTGTTTTTT
TRBD2	TRBV27	TRBJ2-1	NA	CASSRGSAYNEQFF	TGTGCCAGCAGTCGCGGGAGCGCCTACAATGAGCAGTTCTTC
TRBD2	TRBV6-1	TRBJ2-3	NA	CASSDRSGRTDTQYF	TGTGCCAGCAGTGATCGGAGCGGGAGAACAGATACGCAGTATTTT
TRBD1	TRBV6-1	TRBJ1-2	NA	CASTAGTGGYGYTF	TGTGCCAGCACCGCCGGGACAGGGGGCTATGGCTACACCTTC
TRBD1	TRBV19	TRBJ2-7	NA	CASSTRDRGLYEQYF	TGTGCCAGTAGTACCCGGGACAGGGGTCTCTACGAGCAGTACTTC
TRBD2	TRBV2	TRBJ2-1	NA	CASKLSGMVYEQFF	TGTGCCAGCAAGCTGAGCGGGATGGTCTATGAGCAGTTCTTC
TRBD1	TRBV7-7	TRBJ2-7	few	CASSLGGQGYEQYF	TGTGCCAGCAGCTTAGGGGGACAGGGATACGAGCAGTACTTC
TRBD1	TRBV27	TRBJ2-1	NA	CASRHRGPYNEQFF	TGTGCCAGCAGGCACAGGGGGCCCTACAATGAGCAGTTCTTC
TRBD2	TRBV14	TRBJ2-7	NA	CASSQDWREGLGEQYF	TGTGCCAGCAGCCAAGACTGGCGGGAGGGCCTGGGCGAGCAGTACTTC
NA	TRBV28	TRBJ1-3	NA	CASRSPTGTNWGRNTIYF	TGTGCCAGCAGAAGCCCGACCGGGACAAACTGGGGAAGAAACACCATATATTTT
NA	TRBV9	TRBJ1-1	few	CASSVGRATEAFF	TGTGCCAGCAGCGTAGGGAGGGCAACTGAAGCTTTCTTT
NA	TRBV7-5	TRBJ2-3	NA	CVRSLVLDSPGMNTQYF	TGTGTCAGAAGCTTAGTCTTGGACAGCCCGGGGATGAATACGCAGTATTTT
TRBD2	TRBV28	TRBJ2-3	once	CASSFLAGTDTQYF	TGTGCCAGCAGTTTCCTAGCGGGCACAGATACGCAGTATTTT
NA	TRBV2	TRBJ1-1	NA	CASSSGRTEAFF	TGTGCCAGCAGTTCGGGGAGGACTGAAGCTTTCTTT
TRBD1	TRBV7-3	TRBJ1-4	NA	CASSRDRGGKLFF	TGTGCCAGCAGCCGGGACAGGGGTGGAAAACTGTTTTTT
NA	TRBV10-3	TRBJ2-7	NA	CAISPGIEQYF	TGTGCCATCAGCCCAGGGATCGAGCAGTACTTC
NA	TRBV5-1	TRBJ2-1	NA	CASSLVREGEQFF	TGCGCCAGCAGCTTGGTACGGGAAGGTGAGCAGTTCTTC
NA	TRBV5-5	TRBJ2-2	NA	CASSLRDLNTGELFF	TGTGCCAGCAGCTTGCGGGACCTGAACACCGGGGAGCTGTTTTTT
TRBD2	TRBV30	TRBJ2-7	NA	CAWSESSGYYEQYF	TGTGCCTGGAGTGAGTCTAGCGGGTACTACGAGCAGTACTTC
NA	TRBV2	TRBJ1-2	NA	CASSRDKNYGYTF	TGTGCCAGCAGCCGGGACAAGAACTATGGCTACACCTTC
TRBD1	TRBV6-1	TRBJ2-3	NA	CASRRDRETDTQYF	TGTGCCAGCAGACGGGACAGGGAAACAGATACGCAGTATTTT
TRBD2	TRBV27	TRBJ2-7	NA	CAHYSGGGRAWKPYPEQYF	TGTGCCCACTACTCCGGCGGCGGGAGGGCCTGGAAGCCCTATCCCGAGCAGTACTTC
NA	TRBV27	TRBJ2-1	NA	CASMYRGGSYNEQFF	TGTGCCAGCATGTACAGGGGAGGCTCCTACAATGAGCAGTTCTTC
TRBD1	TRBV29-1	TRBJ1-2	NA	CSVLRQGNYGYTF	TGCAGCGTCCTAAGACAGGGGAACTATGGCTACACCTTC
NA	TRBV5-1	TRBJ1-4	NA	CASSLELNEKLFF	TGCGCCAGCAGCCTTGAACTGAATGAAAAACTGTTTTTT
NA	TRBV30	TRBJ1-3	NA	CAWSWLVSGNTIYF	TGTGCCTGGAGTTGGTTAGTCTCTGGAAACACCATATATTTT
TRBD1	TRBV5-6	TRBJ1-1	NA	CASSLQQGITEAFF	TGTGCCAGCAGCTTGCAACAGGGGATAACTGAAGCTTTCTTT
NA	TRBV5-1	TRBJ1-4	NA	CASSRSGDFEKLFF	TGCGCCAGCAGTCGATCTGGGGACTTCGAAAAACTGTTTTTT
TRBD2	TRBV5-1	TRBJ2-7	once	CASSLGLGAYEQYF	TGCGCCAGCAGCCTGGGACTAGGGGCCTACGAGCAGTACTTC
TRBD1	TRBV15	TRBJ1-1	NA	CATSSGTGFSEAFF	TGTGCCACCAGCAGCGGGACAGGGTTCTCTGAAGCTTTCTTT
NA	TRBV7-3	TRBJ2-3	NA	CASSLYGEAQYF	TGTGCCAGCAGCTTATACGGCGAAGCGCAGTATTTT
TRBD1	TRBV23-1	TRBJ2-7	NA	CASSQSGGTGSSEQYF	TGCGCCAGCAGTCAATCGGGGGGGACAGGGTCCTCCGAGCAGTACTTC
NA	TRBV6-5	TRBJ1-6	NA	CASKTGQDSPLHF	TGTGCCAGCAAAACAGGGCAGGATTCACCCCTCCACTTT